Listed below are T cell receptor beta chains from one sample, sequenced in a study of shared clonotypes between healthy human individuals. Only in-frame clones appear in the TCRdb table, and some are missing; sequencing was by immunoSEQ multiplex PCR. This sample yields about 2.1 million clones, of which 85% to 95% are seen a single time; around 1.7% belongs to the top ten. The material sequenced was naive CD8+ T cells from PBMCs. Receptors were obtained from a man between 18 and 29 years old in good health. Some clones in this sample may be carry-over from other donors' samples. The CDR3 runs from the conserved cysteine through the conserved F or W. The order of the fields is J gene, D gene, V gene, clone size, CDR3 protein, CDR3 DNA. D genes are given only for firm matches. For some rows the clone size is stated as once, few or many, or as a class when expanded; others skip it.

j_gene: TRBJ2-1
d_gene: -
v_gene: TRBV4-1
abundance: -
CDR3aa: CASSQGLRDEQFF
CDR3nt: TGCGCCAGCAGCCAAGGTCTAAGGGATGAGCAGTTCTTC

j_gene: TRBJ1-5
d_gene: -
v_gene: TRBV9
abundance: -
CDR3aa: CASSVGTPNQPQHF
CDR3nt: TGTGCCAGCAGCGTAGGGACTCCCAATCAGCCCCAGCATTTT

j_gene: TRBJ2-7
d_gene: -
v_gene: TRBV9
abundance: -
CDR3aa: CASSPGTVSYEQYF
CDR3nt: TGTGCCAGCAGCCCCGGGACCGTTTCCTACGAGCAGTACTTC

j_gene: TRBJ1-5
d_gene: -
v_gene: TRBV19
abundance: -
CDR3aa: CASSIAPRDQPQHF
CDR3nt: TGTGCCAGTAGTATAGCTCCCAGGGACCAGCCCCAGCATTTT

j_gene: TRBJ2-1
d_gene: -
v_gene: TRBV27
abundance: few
CDR3aa: CASSLGNEQFF
CDR3nt: TGTGCCAGCAGTTTAGGGAATGAGCAGTTCTTC

j_gene: TRBJ2-7
d_gene: -
v_gene: TRBV27
abundance: -
CDR3aa: CASSLYGAVPYEQYF
CDR3nt: TGTGCCAGCAGTTTATATGGCGCCGTACCCTACGAGCAGTACTTC

j_gene: TRBJ2-3
d_gene: TRBD1
v_gene: TRBV9
abundance: -
CDR3aa: CASTLQGAVTDTQYF
CDR3nt: TGTGCCAGCACTCTACAGGGGGCAGTGACAGATACGCAGTATTTT

j_gene: TRBJ1-5
d_gene: -
v_gene: TRBV19
abundance: few
CDR3aa: CASSVTGRIDQPQHF
CDR3nt: TGTGCCAGTAGTGTAACGGGACGGATCGACCAGCCCCAGCATTTT

j_gene: TRBJ1-2
d_gene: -
v_gene: TRBV20-1
abundance: -
CDR3aa: CSAVQDSHYTF
CDR3nt: TGCAGTGCGGTTCAGGACAGTCACTACACCTTC

j_gene: TRBJ2-7
d_gene: -
v_gene: TRBV7-8
abundance: -
CDR3aa: CASSADRGSYEQYF
CDR3nt: TGTGCCAGCAGCGCAGACCGGGGGTCCTACGAGCAGTACTTC

j_gene: TRBJ2-3
d_gene: -
v_gene: TRBV13
abundance: -
CDR3aa: CASSQASPEYIGGDTQYF
CDR3nt: TGTGCCAGCAGCCAAGCCAGCCCGGAGTACATCGGGGGAGATACGCAGTATTTT

j_gene: TRBJ2-7
d_gene: -
v_gene: TRBV9
abundance: -
CDR3aa: CASSPTDYEQYF
CDR3nt: TGTGCCAGCAGCCCGACGGACTACGAGCAGTACTTC

j_gene: TRBJ2-7
d_gene: -
v_gene: TRBV15
abundance: -
CDR3aa: CATSRERGGPYEQYF
CDR3nt: TGTGCCACCAGCAGAGAAAGGGGAGGTCCCTACGAGCAGTACTTC

j_gene: TRBJ2-7
d_gene: TRBD2
v_gene: TRBV7-9
abundance: -
CDR3aa: CASSLGTSGSEVQYF
CDR3nt: TGTGCCAGCAGCTTAGGGACTAGCGGGAGCGAGGTGCAGTACTTC

j_gene: TRBJ1-4
d_gene: -
v_gene: TRBV9
abundance: -
CDR3aa: CASSPRGEDEKLFF
CDR3nt: TGTGCCAGCAGCCCGCGGGGGGAAGATGAAAAACTGTTTTTT

j_gene: TRBJ2-1
d_gene: TRBD1
v_gene: TRBV5-6
abundance: -
CDR3aa: CASSSGTGGWNEQFF
CDR3nt: TGTGCCAGCAGCTCCGGGACAGGGGGATGGAATGAGCAGTTCTTC

j_gene: TRBJ2-7
d_gene: -
v_gene: TRBV7-9
abundance: -
CDR3aa: CASSLAAGEQYF
CDR3nt: TGTGCCAGCAGCTTAGCGGCAGGCGAGCAGTACTTC

j_gene: TRBJ2-1
d_gene: TRBD2
v_gene: TRBV29-1
abundance: -
CDR3aa: CSVYGTSSTYNEQFF
CDR3nt: TGCAGCGTTTATGGGACTAGCTCTACCTACAATGAGCAGTTCTTC

j_gene: TRBJ1-1
d_gene: -
v_gene: TRBV4-1
abundance: -
CDR3aa: CASSQDSSDTEAFF
CDR3nt: TGCGCCAGCAGCCAAGACAGTTCCGACACTGAAGCTTTCTTT

j_gene: TRBJ1-1
d_gene: TRBD1
v_gene: TRBV4-1
abundance: few
CDR3aa: CASSHLRGRTEAFF
CDR3nt: TGCGCCAGCAGCCACCTCAGGGGGAGGACTGAAGCTTTCTTT

j_gene: TRBJ2-3
d_gene: -
v_gene: TRBV7-9
abundance: -
CDR3aa: CASSRRSDTQYF
CDR3nt: TGTGCCAGCAGCCGACGGTCAGATACGCAGTATTTT

j_gene: TRBJ2-2
d_gene: -
v_gene: TRBV29-1
abundance: -
CDR3aa: CSVEDPANTGELFF
CDR3nt: TGCAGCGTTGAGGATCCGGCAAACACCGGGGAGCTGTTTTTT

j_gene: TRBJ1-2
d_gene: -
v_gene: TRBV4-1
abundance: -
CDR3aa: CASSQGPAPNYGYTF
CDR3nt: TGCGCCAGCAGCCAAGGTCCCGCGCCGAACTATGGCTACACCTTC

j_gene: TRBJ1-4
d_gene: -
v_gene: TRBV19
abundance: -
CDR3aa: CASSPHPGHSVATNEKLFF
CDR3nt: TGTGCCAGTAGTCCCCATCCGGGACACTCCGTTGCAACTAATGAAAAACTGTTTTTT

j_gene: TRBJ1-1
d_gene: -
v_gene: TRBV27
abundance: -
CDR3aa: CASSLWWRAEAFF
CDR3nt: TGTGCCAGCAGTTTATGGTGGCGCGCTGAAGCTTTCTTT

j_gene: TRBJ2-1
d_gene: -
v_gene: TRBV5-4
abundance: -
CDR3aa: CASSSKSELDEQFF
CDR3nt: TGTGCCAGCAGCTCAAAGTCGGAATTGGACGAGCAGTTCTTC

j_gene: TRBJ1-3
d_gene: -
v_gene: TRBV9
abundance: -
CDR3aa: CASSVPPGGAENTIYF
CDR3nt: TGTGCCAGCAGCGTACCGCCCGGGGGCGCGGAAAACACCATATATTTT

j_gene: TRBJ2-3
d_gene: -
v_gene: TRBV2
abundance: -
CDR3aa: CASNMMWEDTLENTQYF
CDR3nt: TGTGCCAGCAACATGATGTGGGAGGACACCCTAGAAAATACGCAGTATTTT

j_gene: TRBJ2-1
d_gene: TRBD1
v_gene: TRBV5-4
abundance: -
CDR3aa: CASSFDRVAYNEQFF
CDR3nt: TGTGCCAGCAGCTTTGACAGGGTCGCCTACAATGAGCAGTTCTTC

j_gene: TRBJ2-3
d_gene: -
v_gene: TRBV4-3
abundance: -
CDR3aa: CASSQVWAGNTDTQYF
CDR3nt: TGCGCCAGCAGCCAAGTCTGGGCGGGTAACACAGATACGCAGTATTTT

j_gene: TRBJ2-7
d_gene: TRBD1
v_gene: TRBV5-5
abundance: once
CDR3aa: CASSWTQGTYEQYF
CDR3nt: TGTGCCAGCAGCTGGACACAGGGGACCTACGAGCAGTACTTC

j_gene: TRBJ2-7
d_gene: -
v_gene: TRBV28
abundance: -
CDR3aa: CASSLGTGSYEQYF
CDR3nt: TGTGCCAGCAGTTTGGGCACCGGCTCCTACGAGCAGTACTTC

j_gene: TRBJ2-2
d_gene: TRBD2
v_gene: TRBV4-3
abundance: -
CDR3aa: CASSQGTSGRFQITGELFF
CDR3nt: TGCGCCAGCAGCCAGGGGACTAGCGGGAGGTTTCAAATCACCGGGGAGCTGTTTTTT

j_gene: TRBJ1-1
d_gene: -
v_gene: TRBV7-3
abundance: -
CDR3aa: CASSFSGARTEAFF
CDR3nt: TGTGCCAGCAGCTTCTCCGGGGCGCGGACTGAAGCTTTCTTT

j_gene: TRBJ2-1
d_gene: -
v_gene: TRBV27
abundance: -
CDR3aa: CASSPTLDSYNEQFF
CDR3nt: TGTGCCAGCAGTCCTACGTTGGACTCCTACAATGAGCAGTTCTTC

j_gene: TRBJ2-7
d_gene: TRBD2
v_gene: TRBV6-1
abundance: -
CDR3aa: CAIPGASGSYEQYF
CDR3nt: TGTGCCATCCCTGGGGCTAGCGGCTCCTACGAGCAGTACTTC

j_gene: TRBJ2-3
d_gene: -
v_gene: TRBV7-2
abundance: -
CDR3aa: CASSLTRVPLEADTQYF
CDR3nt: TGTGCCAGCAGCTTGACCCGGGTCCCTCTGGAAGCAGATACGCAGTATTTT

j_gene: TRBJ2-4
d_gene: TRBD1
v_gene: TRBV7-9
abundance: -
CDR3aa: CASSLAGTDKLAKNIQYF
CDR3nt: TGTGCCAGCAGCTTAGCTGGGACAGACAAGTTAGCCAAAAACATTCAGTACTTC

j_gene: TRBJ2-7
d_gene: TRBD2
v_gene: TRBV7-9
abundance: once
CDR3aa: CASSSSAGPTYEQYF
CDR3nt: TGTGCCAGCAGCTCGTCAGCGGGACCCACCTACGAGCAGTACTTC

j_gene: TRBJ1-4
d_gene: -
v_gene: TRBV28
abundance: once
CDR3aa: CASRLIQGLNEKLFF
CDR3nt: TGTGCCAGCAGGCTTATTCAGGGGCTTAATGAAAAACTGTTTTTT

j_gene: TRBJ2-5
d_gene: TRBD1
v_gene: TRBV19
abundance: -
CDR3aa: CASSPDREQETQYF
CDR3nt: TGTGCCAGTAGTCCCGACAGGGAGCAAGAGACCCAGTACTTC